This T cell receptor (beta chain) was identified in a study of T cell responses to AZD1222 COVID-19 vaccine. This table comes from immunoSEQ multiplex PCR, and its TCRdb copy is limited to in-frame clones, with some not included. The sample holds tens of thousands of clones, 92% seen once. Germline-derived CDR1 and CDR2 are MNHEY and SMNVEV (reference sequence). V gave up 6 bases and J gave up 8 bases; unmatched junction bases: 6. The CDR3 has 12 amino acids. This TCR derives from an adult who received the AZD1222 COVID-19 vaccine. V gene TRBV27 combines with J gene TRBJ1-2; 7 bases fit TRBD1. The input for sequencing was peripheral blood, taken 28 days after the second AZD1222 dose. CDR3 in amino acids: CASRRQGGGYTF. DNA for the CDR3: TGTGCCAGCAGAAGACAGGGAGGCGGCTACACCTTC.